The 24 T cell receptor beta chains given below trace back to one sample, sequenced in a study of glioma-infiltrating T cells after dendritic cell vaccination. Described time point: after dendritic cell vaccination, including at tumor progression/relapse. Using immunoSEQ multiplex PCR, the repertoire was profiled, and TCRdb retains in-frame clones only, with some absent. The sample consists of about 58,000 clones, about 83% of them appearing once. Sequences were derived from blood, sampled after dendritic cell vaccination. These receptors all stem from a human donor with glioblastoma.

This clone turned up a few times. This chain connects TRBV6-1 to TRBJ2-6, with D possibly TRBD2 on 5 matching bases. Trimming stripped 10 bases from V and 0 bases from J, with 13 bases between. CDR1 and CDR2 from the germline V gene are MNHNS and SASEGT. This CDR3 region has 15 residues. DNA of the CDR3: TGTGCCACCGGGGAAGGTGGCTCTGGGGCCAACGTCCTGACTTTC. As protein: CATGEGGSGANVLTF.

The chain combines TRBV7-6 with TRBJ2-7; D is unclear. Germline V gene sequence: CDR1 SGHVS, CDR2 FNYEAQ. Trimming removed 3 bases at V and 3 bases at J, with 6 bases between. This CDR3 spans 12 amino acids. Written as DNA, the CDR3 is TGTGCCAGCAGCTTCTACGGCTACGAGCAGTACTTC. It is translated as CASSFYGYEQYF.

This rearrangement joins TRBV2 to TRBJ2-3; 9 positions agree with TRBD1. J gave up 2 bases and V 6 bases, and 12 bases lay outside the gene matches. The CDR3 covers 17 residues. CDR1 SNHLY and CDR2 FYNNEI come from the germline V gene. This CDR3 is CASRGLGTGRPTDTQYF. In DNA form, the CDR3 reads TGTGCCAGCAGGGGCCTAGGGACAGGGAGGCCCACAGATACGCAGTATTTT.

The chain carries TRBV4-2 and TRBJ2-1; TRBD2 matches at 9 bases. V trimming: 0 bases; J trimming: 6 bases; junction bases outside the gene matches: 3. CDR3 length equals 15 residues. From germline, CDR1 is LGHNA and CDR2 YNFKEQ. CDR3 sequence: CASSQETGLANEQFF. The CDR3 DNA reads as TGTGCCAGCAGCCAAGAGACGGGACTAGCCAATGAGCAGTTCTTC.

V usage is TRBV5-1 and J usage is TRBJ2-5, with TRBD2 as a possible D gene (5 bases). The CDR3 runs to 13 residues. V was trimmed by 3 bases and J by 1 base, leaving 7 bases between them. Germline CDR1 SGHRS, CDR2 YFSETQ. The CDR3 protein is CASSSLVQETQYF. For the CDR3, the DNA is TGCGCCAGCAGCTCACTAGTCCAAGAGACCCAGTACTTC.

This clone was picked up one time. This chain uses TRBV6-5 with TRBJ2-3; possibly TRBD1 for D (5 bases). Germline V CDR1 and CDR2: MNHEY, SVGAGI. This CDR3 comprises 16 residues. The V gene lost 2 bases and the J gene lost 2 bases, with 14 bases spanning the gap. This CDR3 is CASSYGRGSYTDTQYF. DNA of the CDR3: TGTGCCAGCAGTTACGGTAGGGGCTCGTACACAGATACGCAGTATTTT.

The gene calls are TRBV27 and TRBJ2-3; 11 bases agree with TRBD2. Looked up from germline, CDR1 is MNHEY and CDR2 is SMNVEV (reference sequence). The V gene end was trimmed by 5 bases and the J gene end by 7 bases; junction bases not matched to a gene: 5. CDR3 length: 14 residues. In DNA, the CDR3 is TGTGCCAGCAGTCCCACTAGCGGGGGTTATACGCAGTATTTT. Its translation: CASSPTSGGYTQYF.

In regard to this clone: The sample contains more than one DNA sequence encoding this CDR3. This sequence joins TRBV30 and TRBJ1-6; a possible D gene is TRBD1 (5 bases). The germline CDR1 and CDR2 sequences are GTSNPN and SVGIG (reference sequence). The CDR3 is made up of 12 amino acids. Trimming removed 3 bases at V and 9 bases at J, with 9 bases between. The CDR3, as DNA: TGTGCCTGGAGCACAGGCATTTCACCCCTCCACTTT. Its protein is CAWSTGISPLHF.

CDR3 amino acids: CASSFPGQSYEQYF. In DNA form, the CDR3 reads TGTGCCAGCAGTTTCCCCGGACAGTCCTACGAGCAGTACTTC. This chain joins TRBV6-6 and TRBJ2-7, with D perhaps matching TRBD1 (6 bases). The CDR3 extends over 14 amino acids. CDR1 MNHNY and CDR2 SVGAGI come from the germline V gene (reference sequence). Trimming stripped 4 bases from V and 1 base from J, with 11 bases between.

This chain uses TRBV7-9 with TRBJ2-5; 7 bases are a match to TRBD1. The V segment lost 5 bases and the J segment 1 base; nucleotides outside the gene matches: 7. Germline V CDR1 and CDR2: SEHNR, FQNEAQ (reference sequence). CDR3 length equals 15 residues. The chain's CDR3 is CASSQPGTVQETQYF. CDR3 nucleotides: TGTGCCAGCAGCCAACCCGGGACAGTCCAAGAGACCCAGTACTTC. Combining the CDR3 with reference TRBV7-9 and TRBJ2-5 gives the whole variable domain DTGVSQNPRHKITKRGQNVTFRCDPISEHNRLYWYRQTLGQGPEFLTYFQNEAQLEKSRLLSDRFSAERPKGSFSTLEIQRTEQGDSAMYLCASSQPGTVQETQYFGPGTRLLVL.

On this clone itself: Mismatch with germline at one junction end may stem from a read error. The V and J genes are TRBV6-1 and TRBJ1-1; no definite D call. The CDR3 totals 14 residues. Looked up from germline, CDR1 is MNHNS and CDR2 is SASEGT. The CDR3, as DNA: TGTGCCAACAGTGGCAGGTTGGGTGACACTGAAGCTTTCTTT. Translating gives CANSGRLGDTEAFF.

The chain is built from TRBV7-3 and TRBJ2-1; TRBD2 might be the D (5 bases). Trimming took 4 bases from V and 6 from J, leaving 13 bases between them. Germline V gene lookup returns CDR1 SGHTA and CDR2 FQGTGA. This CDR3 spans 14 amino acids. The CDR3 DNA sequence: TGTGCCAGCAGCTCAAGTCGGGGATTCAATGAGCAGTTCTTC. This encodes CASSSSRGFNEQFF.

The chain uses TRBV5-4 and TRBJ2-3, with 9 bases aligning to TRBD2. Per germline, CDR1 SGHNT and CDR2 YYREEE (reference sequence). This CDR3 has 15 residues. V gave up 4 bases and J gave up 5 bases; unmatched junction bases: 8. CDR3 region: CASSEPGLALDTQYF. In DNA form, the CDR3 reads TGTGCCAGCAGCGAACCGGGACTAGCACTAGATACGCAGTATTTT.

V usage is TRBV6-5 and J usage is TRBJ1-2; 8 nucleotides match TRBD1. Germline CDR1 reads MNHEY; CDR2 reads SVGAGI. Unmatched junction bases numbered 4, after V lost 1 base and J lost 0 bases. The CDR3 covers 16 residues. As DNA, the CDR3 is TGTGCCAGCAGTTACTGGCAGGGGGCTCCTAACTATGGCTACACCTTC. Translating gives CASSYWQGAPNYGYTF.

The chain employs TRBV9 and TRBJ2-1; TRBD2 agrees at 10 bases. J gave up 5 bases and V 3 bases, and 8 bases lay outside the gene matches. Per the germline V gene, CDR1 is SGDLS and CDR2 is YYNGEE. The CDR3 runs to 16 residues. This CDR3 is CASSAKLAGGDNEQFF. CDR3 in DNA: TGTGCCAGCAGCGCCAAATTAGCGGGGGGTGACAATGAGCAGTTCTTC.

This sequence joins TRBV7-2 and TRBJ1-5; the D is unclear. The CDR3 spans 14 residues. CDR1 is SGHTA and CDR2 is FQGNSA in the germline V gene. V was pared by 1 base and J by 5 bases, with 9 bases between. The CDR3 here is CASSLGRVHQPQHF. The DNA of the CDR3 is TGTGCCAGCAGCTTAGGTCGGGTTCATCAGCCCCAGCATTTT.

This chain connects TRBV11-2 to TRBJ1-1; D remains ambiguous. V was cut by 3 bases and J by 5 bases, with 13 bases left in between. The germline V gene has CDR1 SGHAT and CDR2 FQNNGV. This CDR3 comprises 14 residues. The CDR3 nucleotides are TGTGCCAGCAGCTTTGCGGGAGCCAGGACTGAAGCTTTCTTT. Translating gives CASSFAGARTEAFF.

The chain carries TRBV28 and TRBJ2-3, with 8 bases that match TRBD2. Germline-derived CDR1 and CDR2 are MDHEN and SYDVKM. The CDR3 is made up of 18 amino acids. With V trimmed by 5 bases and J by 3 bases, 16 bases remained unmatched. CDR3 DNA sequence: TGTGCCAGCAGTGCCCCTAGCGGGCTAAAAAAGGGGACAGATACGCAGTATTTT. The encoded protein is CASSAPSGLKKGTDTQYF.

The chain is built from TRBV29-1 and TRBJ2-7; 7 bases agree with TRBD2. CDR3 size: 13 residues. Trimming cost V 7 bases and J 4 bases; bases outside gene matches: 10. Germline V gene sequence: CDR1 SQVTM, CDR2 ANQGSEA. CDR3 protein: CSASGAGRYEQYF. The CDR3, as DNA: TGCAGCGCCTCCGGGGCCGGGAGGTACGAGCAGTACTTC.

The genes are TRBV6-5 and TRBJ2-1; TRBD2 aligns across 11 bases. With V trimmed by 7 bases and J by 4 bases, 6 bases remained unmatched. Germline loops: CDR1 MNHEY, CDR2 SVGAGI. The CDR3 contains 15 residues. CDR3 sequence reads: CASTQTSGEYNEQFF. CDR3 in DNA: TGTGCCAGCACCCAGACTAGCGGGGAGTACAATGAGCAGTTCTTC.

The chain recombines TRBV29-1 with TRBJ2-3; 16 nucleotides match TRBD2. V shed 8 bases and J 5 bases; nucleotides not matched to a gene: 10. The CDR3 spans 16 residues. The V gene's germline CDR1 is SQVTM and CDR2 ANQGSEA. CDR3 sequence reads: CSTQGLAGGQGDTQYF. As DNA, the CDR3 is TGCAGCACCCAGGGACTAGCGGGGGGGCAAGGAGATACGCAGTATTTT.

The genes are TRBV4-1 and TRBJ1-1, with 10 bases lining up with TRBD1. Germline trimming cut 1 base from V and 4 bases from J; bases unmatched to any gene: 6. Germline V lookup: CDR1 MGHRA, CDR2 YSYEKL. The CDR3 contains 16 residues. The DNA for the CDR3 is TGCGCCAGCAGCCAAGGACAGGGGGCGTTGGGCACTGAAGCTTTCTTT. Translated: CASSQGQGALGTEAFF.

The chain combines TRBV6-5 with TRBJ2-2; D is possibly TRBD2 (6 bases). In germline, CDR1 is MNHEY, CDR2 SVGAGI. There are 12 residues in the CDR3. V was pared by 4 bases and J by 8 bases, with 8 bases between. CDR3 loop: CASSSGGGELFF. The CDR3 DNA is TGTGCCAGCAGTTCCGGGGGAGGGGAGCTGTTTTTT.

The rearrangement links TRBV9 to TRBJ2-7, with 8 bases fitting TRBD1. Germline V gives CDR1 SGDLS, CDR2 YYNGEE. The CDR3 is 12 amino acids. The trim removed 3 bases at V and 4 bases at J, leaving 0 bases unmatched. The DNA of the CDR3 is TGTGCCAGCAGCGGACAGGGGTACGAGCAGTACTTC. Protein product: CASSGQGYEQYF.